A selection of T cell receptor beta chains follows, all from one sample in a study of tissue T cells after allogeneic stem cell transplantation. This table comes from immunoSEQ multiplex PCR, and its TCRdb copy is limited to in-frame clones, with some not included. Seen here are around 6,200 clones, approximately 60% observed once, and the top ten hold 21%. The sequences come from tissue from the jejunum, collected at autopsy. The receptors were gathered from a male donor at least 60 years old with lung cancer. Both conserved end residues are part of each CDR3. A D gene is named only where the DNA matches it firmly. A clone size is listed for some rows: how often the clone was seen (once, few, many), or a class if it is expanded.

>TRBJ2-7|-|few|TRBV10-1
TGCGCCAGCAGTGAGTCGGGGGCCTACGAGCAGTACTTC
CASSESGAYEQYF
>TRBJ2-3|-|-|TRBV6-4
TGTGCCAGCAGTGACGGTCTAGGAGGGTTTGGCACGCAGTATTTT
CASSDGLGGFGTQYF
>TRBJ1-2|TRBD1|few|TRBV6-5
TGTGCCAGCAGTCAACAGGGGGGTCGTGGCTACACCTTC
CASSQQGGRGYTF
>TRBJ1-3|TRBD1|few|TRBV25-1
TGTGCCAGCAGTGACGTGACAGGGAGAAGAAACACCATATATTTT
CASSDVTGRRNTIYF
>TRBJ1-2|TRBD1|-|TRBV24-1
TGTGCCACCAGTGTCGAGACAGGGAATGGCTACACCTTC
CATSVETGNGYTF
>TRBJ1-1|-|-|TRBV7-2
TGTGCCAGCAGATACGTCGCGAATGGGGGCACTGAAGCTTTCTTT
CASRYVANGGTEAFF
>TRBJ2-2|TRBD2|-|TRBV10-3
TGTGCCATCAGTGAACCTAGCGGGAGGGCCGGTAGGACCGGGGAGCTGTTTTTT
CAISEPSGRAGRTGELFF
>TRBJ1-4|-|few|TRBV7-9
TGTGCCAGCAGCTTAGCTTCGGGTATGGAAAAACTGTTTTTT
CASSLASGMEKLFF
>TRBJ2-7|TRBD2|few|TRBV12-5
TGTGCTAGTGCCCCGCTGGGGGGGAGCTCCTACGAGCAGTACTTC
CASAPLGGSSYEQYF
>TRBJ2-1|-|-|TRBV6-5
TGTACCAGCAGTTACTCAACAGGGAAGAACAATGAGCAGTTCTTC
CTSSYSTGKNNEQFF
>TRBJ1-4|-|few|TRBV15
TGTGCCACCAGCAGATATCCGGGGGCAACTAATGAAAAACTGTTTTTT
CATSRYPGATNEKLFF
>TRBJ2-7|TRBD1|-|TRBV30
TGTGCCTGGAGCGACAGGGGGCGGGTGCAGTACTTC
CAWSDRGRVQYF
>TRBJ2-1|-|once|TRBV18
TGTGCCAGCTCACCACCAGGGGGGAGCTCCTACAATGAGCAGTTCTTC
CASSPPGGSSYNEQFF
>TRBJ2-1|TRBD2|-|TRBV4-3
TGCGCCAGCAGCCAAACCCGTAGCGGGCCCTCCTACAATGAGCAGTTCTTC
CASSQTRSGPSYNEQFF
>TRBJ1-4|-|few|TRBV4-1
TGCGCCAGCAGCCAGGGGGTCGCTAATGAAAAACTGTTTTTT
CASSQGVANEKLFF
>TRBJ2-5|-|few|TRBV7-9
TGTGCCAGCAGCTTAAAGAGGCAGGGTGAGGAGACCCAGTACTTC
CASSLKRQGEETQYF
>TRBJ2-7|TRBD2|-|TRBV4-2
TGTGCCAGCAGCCAAGATTCGGCTAGCGGGAGGAGCGAGCAGTACTTC
CASSQDSASGRSEQYF
>TRBJ1-2|-|-|TRBV6-4
TGTGCCAGCCGGGGTGGGCCGGGGTATGGCTACACCTTC
CASRGGPGYGYTF
>TRBJ2-7|-|-|TRBV29-1
TGCAGCGTTGAAGGGCGGGACGAAAAGCCCAACGAGCAGTACTTC
CSVEGRDEKPNEQYF
>TRBJ1-1|TRBD1|-|TRBV11-2
TGTGCCAGCAGCTCATCCGACAGGGCGAACACTGAAGCTTTCTTT
CASSSSDRANTEAFF
>TRBJ1-2|-|few|TRBV3-1/TRBV3-2
TGTGCCAGCACCCCCAGAGGGACTAAAGGCTACACCTTC
CASTPRGTKGYTF
>TRBJ2-1|-|-|TRBV7-8
TGTGCCAGCAGCTCAGAGGGATCCCCCGTGTACGACAATGAGCAGTTCTTC
CASSSEGSPVYDNEQFF
>TRBJ2-1|-|-|TRBV7-9
TGTGCCAGCAGCTTATTGAGCGGAAGCTCCTACAATGAGCAGTTCTTC
CASSLLSGSSYNEQFF
>TRBJ2-3|-|once|TRBV12-3/TRBV12-4
TGTGCCAGCAGACACGGTGGGGCCTGGGAGTATTTT
CASRHGGAWEYF
>TRBJ2-5|-|-|TRBV7-2
TGTGCCAGCAGCTCATCGACAGAGACCCAGTACTTC
CASSSSTETQYF
>TRBJ2-3|-|-|TRBV9
TGTGCCAGCACTCCCCTCGAGGGGTGGACAGATACGCAGTATTTT
CASTPLEGWTDTQYF
>TRBJ2-2|-|-|TRBV11-2
TGTGCCAGCAGCTTAGGGCGCGGTGGGGTTAAGACCGGGGAGCTGTTTTTT
CASSLGRGGVKTGELFF
>TRBJ2-5|-|-|TRBV6-5
TGTGCCAGCAGTTCGAGGAAGCATGGAGAGACCCAGTACTTC
CASSSRKHGETQYF
>TRBJ1-1|-|-|TRBV28
TGTGCCAGCAGTCCGAGCGGGATTGGCACTGAAGCTTTCTTT
CASSPSGIGTEAFF
>TRBJ1-4|-|few|TRBV3-1/TRBV3-2
TGTGCCAGCAGCCAAGGCATGGGGTTCTATGAAAAACTGTTTTTT
CASSQGMGFYEKLFF
>TRBJ2-2|-|-|TRBV6-5
TGTGCCAGCAGTTACGTTCCCGGGGAGCTGTTTTTT
CASSYVPGELFF
>TRBJ1-2|-|medium-sized|TRBV19
TGTGCCAGTAGTCTCAATCAGGGGAACTATGGCTACACCTTC
CASSLNQGNYGYTF